This TCR beta chain was identified in a study of blood T cell repertoires in COVID-19. Study in general: The United States, Italy and Spain supplied acute and convalescent COVID-19 samples.

This CDR3 has 17 residues. The germline V gene has CDR1 SGHNT and CDR2 YYREEE (reference sequence). Losses at the gene ends were 4 bases for V and 4 bases for J; bases not matched to a gene: 11. Original analysis: Amplification from reference gene primers served as the basis for estimated nucleated cell counts. TCRdb's copy holds only in-frame clones and misses some; the assay was immunoSEQ multiplex PCR. Clone size and the V and J calls come from that table; the DNA yielded D and trimming. The sample consists of roughly 120,000 clones, 80% of them appearing once. This chain uses TRBV5-4 with TRBJ2-1; 10 bases are a match to TRBD1. The sample taken for sequencing was peripheral blood. The TCR sequence derives from a man between 65 and 85 years old with acute or convalescent COVID-19. The CDR3: CASSGDVLGQGYNEQFF. DNA of the CDR3: TGTGCCAGCAGCGGCGACGTCCTGGGACAGGGGTACAATGAGCAGTTCTTC.